This T cell receptor (beta chain) was captured in a study of blood T cell repertoires in COVID-19. Looking at the study overall: Collection of acute and convalescent COVID-19 samples took place in the United States, Italy and Spain. Sources were T cells, B-cell-depleted T cells, or PBMCs; the material itself was cDNA or gDNA.

How the authors handled the data: Using reference gene primer amplification, nucleated cell counts were estimated. Sequencing was performed with immunoSEQ multiplex PCR; in TCRdb, only in-frame clones are kept and a portion is missing. From that table come the V and J calls and clone size; the DNA was used to work out D and trimming. This table holds 150,000 to 200,000 clones, roughly 79% found once. The CDR3 is made up of 12 amino acids. CDR1 and CDR2 from the germline V gene are MNHEY and SVGEGT. V was clipped by 5 bases and J by 4 bases, with 6 bases between them. Seattle cases were enrolled at active infection and followed longitudinally.

The sequence was obtained from a woman older than 75 with COVID-19, enrolled during active disease. The rearrangement links TRBV6-2 or TRBV6-3 to TRBJ2-4; a possible D gene is TRBD2 (5 bases). Sequenced input: peripheral blood. CDR3 protein: CASSPGKNIQYF. The CDR3 DNA sequence: TGTGCCAGCAGTCCGGGAAAAAACATTCAGTACTTC.